This T cell receptor (beta chain) came from a study of T-cell memory formation after mild COVID-19. Study-wide results and caveats: Memory sampled before infection contained some responding clones, suggesting cross-reactive memory joined. Contracting clones localized mainly to CM and EM when CD4+ and mainly to EMRA when CD8+.

TCRdb reprocessed the 5' RACE reads with MiXCR, giving one entry per CDR3 protein. This sample carries under 250,000 distinct CDR3 sequences, over 15% of them seen once, and the ten largest clones take 2.1%. This clonotype occurred a few times. Its target is unknown. The CDR3 spans 15 residues. Trimming removed 0 bases at V and 5 bases at J, with 13 bases between. The germline V gene has CDR1 LGHNA and CDR2 YNFKEQ. This TCR was sampled from an adult woman who had mild COVID-19 (a few samples of this study predate the infection). Cell type and time point are not known. The sequenced sample was PBMCs or a T cell subset sorted from them (not recorded which). This chain uses TRBV4-2 with TRBJ1-1, with D perhaps matching TRBD1 (6 bases). In DNA form, the CDR3 reads TGTGCCAGCAGCCAAGATGTACAGGGATGGACTGAAGCTTTCTTT. As protein: CASSQDVQGWTEAFF.